This TCR beta chain was sequenced in a study of shared clonotypes between healthy human individuals (dated by TCRdb to 2020 to 2021). General notes on the study: A few men and a couple of women, aged 18 to 49 years, made up the cohort. For each donor, CD4 naive and CD4 memory were each run on three plates, CD8 naive on two plates, and CD8 memory on one plate. Between about 0.8 and 9 billion PBMCs per donor were obtained by leukapheresis. To estimate repertoire size and how much clonotypes are shared between individuals, the study performed deep sequencing of blood TCR repertoires from about five healthy adults. Different laboratories and diverse techniques were used to prepare libraries and sequence TCR repertoires, to increase sequencing depth and limit assay-specific biases. Broad study findings and their caveats: Compared with non-shared clonotypes, clonotypes shared by all four sorted-subset donors had higher generation probabilities. Sampling was restricted to blood, and TCR repertoires in tissues likely differ from the TCR repertoires found in blood. About 5% of naive CD4, 3.5% of naive CD8, approximately 2% of memory CD4, and 0.4% of memory CD8 clonotypes were shared across a few donors. Naive subsets generally had larger estimated clonotype richness than memory subsets did. Based on pairwise subsampling, the degree of clonotype sharing among donors was expected to be affected by sequencing depth. The genetic and exposure-history diversity represented was limited by the small number of donors. Incomplete sequencing was indicated by rarefaction of sorted-subset datasets, despite the large sequencing depth.

Using the deep immunoSEQ assay, multiplex PCR amplified TCR CDR3 regions from genomic DNA. For each cell subset, the extracted genomic DNA was distributed evenly across all wells of several immunoSEQ 96-well plates, and each plate served as one replicate. Each replicate PCR for sorted subsets received approximately 220 ng genomic DNA, equal to roughly 33,000 T cell genomes. Purified libraries were quantified with a Qubit 3.0 fluorometer, sized on a Bioanalyzer 2100, and re-quantified with the KAPA Library Quantification kit. Each immunoSEQ 96-well plate was sequenced on its own single-read 150-cycle Illumina NextSeq 550 flow cell. The authors' analysis ran thus. The immunoSEQ output contained only junctional sequences without quality scores, so filtering could not match that applied to full-length reads. Sequences were annotated with PyIR, a Python wrapper for IgBLAST v1.9, using IMGT germline references to assign V/J genes and CDR3. Reads were removed for weak V/J assignments (E-value above 1e-6), missing CDR3, stop codons, out-of-frame junctions, or ambiguous translated residues. V3J clonotypes were defined as sequences sharing the same inferred V gene, J gene, and CDR3 amino acid sequence. Percentage overlap between repertoires was computed as shared unique clonotypes divided by the size of the smaller repertoire. Richness of each repertoire was evaluated using RTK rarefaction, the Chao1 estimator, and Recon v2.1 estimates of unobserved clonotypes. Generation probabilities were computed with OLGA for all TCRbeta clonotypes obtained by the gDNA method from four donors. In TCRdb, the immuneACCESS table is reduced to in-frame sequences with V and J assigned. These tables do not hold every clone; where another copy was compared, an unresolved V gene accounts for under half, and the others remain unexplained. Clonal size and the V and J genes are those of that table, whereas D and trimming came from the DNA. The sample yields about 1,900,000 clones; 85% to 95% were counted once. The ten top clones hold 1% to 1.5% of the sample.

Comment on this clone: Its antigen remains undetermined. No much larger clonotype is one base removed from it; base qualities were not supplied.

For the CD8 naive samples, CD45RO-negative cells were positively selected for CCR7, yielding a CD45RA+CCR7+ population from which TemRA cells were excluded. Donors were healthy HIV-negative adults with no recently reported acute infections or vaccinations. Only Caucasian adults living in Nashville, Tennessee, USA were represented among the donors. Blood was obtained by leukapheresis, after which PBMCs were separated by Ficoll-Histopaque density gradient centrifugation and cryopreserved in liquid nitrogen vapor phase. Purity and quantity of every magnetically sorted T cell population were checked by analytical flow cytometry. Genomic DNA was isolated from every sorted fraction and measured by UV absorbance on a Nanodrop 2000c. The TCR originated in a young man in good health. Sequencing input: naive CD8+ T cells sorted from blood. The sample's cell subset or site label, in plain terms: CD45RA+CCR7+.

CDR3 region: CASSVAGTSPYNEQFF. Here is the DNA: TGCGCCAGCAGCGTGGCCGGGACTAGCCCCTACAATGAGCAGTTCTTC. The chain uses TRBV4-3 and TRBJ2-1, with 9 central nucleotides matching TRBD2. CDR1 is given as LGHNA and CDR2 as YSLEER, both from the germline V gene. The CDR3 has 16 amino acids, counting the end cysteine and phenylalanine. CDR3 DNA is the only sequence kept; it has 48 bases, read in frame from the first base. The V end gives up 5 bases and the J end 2 bases, leaving 7 bases in the junction not matched to a gene.